This T cell receptor beta chain was identified during a study of blood T cell repertoires in COVID-19. The CDR3 is 13 amino acids. V shed 3 bases and J shed 2 bases, with 8 bases lying between them. CDR1 is SGHRS and CDR2 is YFSETQ in the germline V gene. Data came from immunoSEQ multiplex PCR; TCRdb stores just in-frame clones and leaves some out. The sample holds about 200,000 clones; roughly 83% are singletons and the top ten take approximately 5%. The sequence was collected from a man aged 40-50 years with acute COVID-19. This chain uses TRBV5-1 with TRBJ2-5; D call uncertain. The sequenced sample consisted of PBMCs or T cells enriched from blood (not recorded which). The CDR3 region has the DNA TGCGCCAGCAGCTCGTCGGTGCAAGAGACCCAGTACTTC. Its translation is CASSSSVQETQYF.